This TCR beta chain was found in a study of cytomegalovirus exposure and HLA in healthy donors (TCRdb year 2017). Broadly, across the study: An earlier analysis of some 620 of the donors reported over 250 Gb of sequence data and roughly 120 million unique TCR beta sequences obtained from roughly 170 million T cells. An earlier analysis of 587 of the donors used high-throughput TCR beta sequencing to judge whether each TCR beta V gene segment behaved as functional or pseudogenic. High-throughput TCR immunosequencing, statistical association of individual TCRs with disease status, and machine learning were combined to predict cytomegalovirus infection status. Typing coverage varied by locus: roughly 629-640 donors for A, B, C, DRB1 and DQB1; more than 500 for DQA1; around 570 for DPA1; approximately 490 for DPB1. An early release covering about 600 HLA-typed donors comprised about 320 gigabases of sequencing data and some 79 million unique TCR sequences. Every discovery cohort repertoire had been produced on one sequencing platform. Roughly five DR-DQ haplotypes were treated as single units for association and clustering because of strong linkage in the cohort. To study patterns of TCR occurrence, a later analysis re-analyzed previously published TCR beta repertoires from 500 to 850 donors and added high-resolution HLA genotyping. The T cell repertoires of around 670 subjects were profiled by immunosequencing and related to cytomegalovirus serostatus. Of the roughly 400 genotyped donors, approximately 82% fell in the genetic ancestry cluster associated with self-reported Caucasian donors. In the later analysis, no new phenotypic data were used to find candidate immune exposures; instead, reliance was placed on TCR beta sequences and their occurrence across donors. In addition to the first cohort of roughly 670 subjects, a separate validation cohort of about 120 different subjects was used. Donor age, sex, ethnicity and CMV serostatus were collected together with the repertoire data. Among under 450 genotyped donors of the cohort, an average of 235,054 unique TCR beta nucleotide sequences were sequenced per donor, roughly 20% of them non-productive. The study aimed to test whether cataloging public T cell receptors could reveal signatures of past pathogen exposure. HLA typing included class I and class II loci at four-digit resolution. A later genetic analysis used genome-wide SNP genotypes for about three fifths of the 666 donors, treating that subset as a discovery cohort.

Libraries were constructed by the immunoSEQ multiplex PCR assay. A mixture of 60 forward primers for TCR Vbeta segments and 13 reverse primers for TCR Jbeta segments was used in the multiplex PCR. A multiplex PCR assay on genomic DNA amplified the CDR3 region of rearranged TCR beta genes. Amplified TCR beta libraries were sequenced as 87-base-pair reads on the Illumina HiSeq System. As for the original processing: A later analysis tallied roughly 78 million unique TCR beta chains across the 666 repertoires, and around 10 million of those chains were shared by two or more donors. Raw reads were error-corrected and collapsed into unique sequences by a nearest-neighbor algorithm in which closely related sequences were merged to remove PCR and sequencing errors. V, D and J gene segments were assigned by aligning CDR3 sequences to IMGT reference sequences. Each retained sequence needed at least a six-nucleotide match to both a V gene segment and a J gene segment. Rearrangements were called productive when the CDR3 lacked stop codons and stayed in frame with V and J; all others were non-productive. CDR3 was defined by IMGT convention, running from the second conserved V-encoded cysteine to the conserved J-encoded phenylalanine. The earlier analysis of 587 of the donors excluded any sequence lacking an unambiguous match to a single V gene segment. An earlier analysis of about 600 of the donors called V segments functional above 56.7% productive rearrangements and segregating when the between-donor standard deviation exceeded 5%. A statistical classification framework was built to diagnose cytomegalovirus status from the catalog of TCR beta chain sequences. V and J gene assignment, in a later analysis, came from comparing TCR nucleotide sequences with IMGT/GENE-DB human TR gene sequences. A later analysis assigned CDR3 sequences and most-parsimonious VDJ recombination scenarios with the TCRdist pipeline. In a later analysis, each TCR beta chain was defined by its CDR3 amino acid sequence together with its V-gene family, and reads without a unique V-gene family were excluded. In a later analysis, 500 to 650 highly shared, low-generation-probability nucleotide sequences were removed to address suspected cross-contamination and a sequencing artifact. For each public chain, a later analysis derived a clonal expansion index from normalized ranks of inferred template counts within each repertoire. In a later analysis, generation probabilities were computed using a VDJ recombination model fitted to out-of-frame rearrangements, and the results were checked against IGoR. In a later analysis, hypergeometric tests were used to score TCR-TCR, TCR-HLA and TCR-CMV co-occurrence, with a repertoire-size bias correction applied to TCR pairs. In a later analysis, false discovery rates were estimated by permuting HLA or CMV assignments 20 times. In a later analysis, co-occurring TCRs were grouped using DBSCAN, and TCRdist sequence similarity was added for clustering within HLA-allele-positive subsets. For co-occurrence clustering, repertoires with fewer than 30,000 or more than 120,000 public chains were excluded, along with roughly 5 repertoires with anomalous nucleotide sharing. TCRdb holds this immuneACCESS table with in-frame rearrangements only. Some clones are missing; in checked studies, unresolved V genes explain under half, and the rest has no known cause. V, J and clone size are taken as reported in that table, and D and trimming were inferred from the DNA itself. Here the sample has under 45,000 clones; about 80% occur a single time. The top ten hold approximately 1.5% of the sample.

A remark on this clone: Its antigen is still unknown. No base-level quality is on record; no much larger clone is a single base apart.

Findings and caveats that apply to the study as a whole: Only TCR beta chains were sequenced in this cohort, and the absence of alpha or paired-chain data limited detectable features. Some IMGT-functional V segments, including TRBV6-2 and TRBV6-3, could not be distinguished by the 87-base-pair reads and were therefore excluded. When HLA alleles, especially DR and DQ, strongly co-occurred, TCR associations were difficult to assign to individual alleles. In a later analysis, the rate of TCR association differed among HLA loci, with DRB1 alleles having the most associated TCRs and HLA-C alleles having the fewest. Most TCR sequences were observed very rarely across donors, whereas some public TCRs were present in many individuals. A group of highly shared sequence variants was considered likely to be a technical artifact of the sequencing pipeline. An association between a missense DCLRE1C variant and V-gene and J-gene trimming of TCR beta chains was found in a later genetic analysis and replicated in an independent cohort. A later genetic analysis reported fewer N-insertions in productive TCRs among donors in an Asian-associated ancestry cluster than the roughly 700-donor mean. At a false discovery rate of 0.05, a later analysis linked around 17,000 TCR beta sequences to specific HLA alleles. Presence/absence analyses assumed roughly uniform sequencing depth across donors, an assumption that may not hold. In a later analysis, several top co-occurrence clusters were reported to appear linked to parvovirus B19, influenza, CMV and Epstein-Barr virus. In vitro tests confirmed that three of the cytomegalovirus-associated TCR beta chains recognize cytomegalovirus antigens. Cytomegalovirus status was reported to be diagnosed by the classifier with high specificity and sensitivity in both the original and validation cohorts. Because HLA typing was unavailable for some donors at each locus, only the typed subset was used in association tests. Linkage disequilibrium might explain the correlated functional status among segregating V segments, but an unknown experimental factor could not be ruled out. In a later analysis, HLA-associated TCR beta chains showed more clonal expansion and lower generation probabilities than non-associated chains that were equally common. The authors suggested that the approach could potentially be extended to other disease states and immunological phenotypes. Because counts were too low, about 17 rarely observed V segments, including chromosome 9 orphons, were excluded from the earlier analysis of several hundred of the donors. In a later analysis, most CMV-associated TCR beta chains were found to appear HLA-restricted, with HLA associations seemingly driven largely by CMV exposure. The study listed 164 TCR beta chains as associated with cytomegalovirus. A further reported finding was that TCR beta sequences accurately predicted the HLA-A and HLA-B alleles for most subjects in the first cohort. Broadly in line with IMGT annotations, most TCR beta V segments showed up in productive rearrangements about 90% or about 30% of the time in an earlier analysis of roughly 590 of the donors. Immune exposure information for the cohort was limited to CMV serostatus.

Trimming at the junction amounts to 3 bases on V and 4 bases on J, and the germline ends lie 9 bases apart. Counted from cysteine to phenylalanine, this CDR3 has 13 amino acids. Just CDR3 DNA is preserved here, 39 bases in frame from base 1. Reading the germline V gene gives CDR1 KGHSH and CDR2 LQKENI. In total, approximately 700 healthy bone marrow donors made up the cohort. All cohort members were sampled while nominally healthy, although unrecorded immune exposures were likely present. The donor tested CMV seronegative, placing the donor among the approximately 400 seronegative members of the cohort. Each donor provided a peripheral blood sample, and peripheral blood mononuclear cells were used for TCR beta sequencing. The Qiagen DNeasy Blood Extraction Kit was used to extract genomic DNA from the blood cell samples.

Material for sequencing was PBMCs. The chain joins TRBV18 to TRBJ2-5; no D gene call is confident. The receptor was derived from a man aged 25 to 40 in good health and CMV-seronegative. CDR3 loop: CASSPTLRETQYF. In nucleotides, the sequence is TGTGCCAGCTCACCCACTCTCCGAGAGACCCAGTACTTC.